The next 32 T cell receptor beta chains were all read from a single sample in a study of radiation and T cells in renal cell carcinoma. Produced via immunoSEQ multiplex PCR; TCRdb's table is partial and in-frame only. Of 100,000 to 150,000 clones detected, around nine tenths appear once; the ten largest clones hold approximately 6%. This sample's time point: blood 2 weeks post-SBRT. Indicated treatment: 15 Gy SBRT to primary tumor, nephrectomy 4 weeks later. Sequencing used blood, obtained from a patient whose treatment included radiotherapy and nephrectomy. The receptors were gathered from a woman aged 70-85 years with renal cell carcinoma.

The rearrangement links TRBV7-2 to TRBJ2-5, with unresolved D. CDR1 and CDR2 (germline): SGHTA, FQGNSA. V was shortened by 5 bases and J by 3 bases, with 7 bases between the two germline ends. The CDR3 is 12 residues long. The CDR3 is CASSPSKETQYF. The CDR3 DNA follows: TGTGCCAGCAGCCCCTCGAAAGAGACCCAGTACTTC.

A single count supports this clone. The rearrangement joins TRBV19 to TRBJ1-5; D ambiguous. The V end was cut by 7 bases, the J end by 3 bases, with 13 bases between. The CDR3 contains 14 residues. CDR1 is LNHDA and CDR2 is SQIVND in the germline V gene (reference sequence). The CDR3 sequence: CASKVRVDNQPQHF. The CDR3, as DNA: TGTGCCAGTAAAGTGAGGGTTGACAATCAGCCCCAGCATTTT.

This clone was detected a few times. The rearrangement uses TRBV27 and TRBJ1-1, with a possible D match to TRBD1 (6 bases). In germline, CDR1 is MNHEY, CDR2 SMNVEV (reference sequence). The CDR3 totals 14 residues. V lost 5 bases and J 4 bases, leaving 14 bases between the germline ends. CDR3 DNA sequence: TGTGCCAGCAGTCCGTCAGGGGCGCTCACTGAAGCTTTCTTT. Translating it yields CASSPSGALTEAFF.

This clone was counted a single time. The rearrangement links TRBV11-2 to TRBJ2-5; TRBD1 aligns across 9 bases. The CDR3 has 14 residues. J gave up 5 bases and V 4 bases, and 5 bases lay outside the gene matches. Germline V gene lookup returns CDR1 SGHAT and CDR2 FQNNGV. The CDR3 region has the DNA TGTGCCAGCAGCTCAACAGGGGGCGCGGAGACCCAGTACTTC. Amino acids: CASSSTGGAETQYF.

The chain links TRBV5-5 to TRBJ2-1; unclear D gene. The length of the CDR3 is 16 residues. V lost 6 bases and J lost 0, with 16 bases in between. Looked up from germline, CDR1 is SGHKS and CDR2 is YYEKEE (reference sequence). CDR3 sequence reads: CASTWSPGNSYNEQFF. The CDR3 DNA is TGTGCCAGCACGTGGTCGCCGGGCAACTCCTACAATGAGCAGTTCTTC.

The chain combines TRBV15 with TRBJ2-1, with D possibly being TRBD1 or TRBD2 (7 bases each). CDR3 length: 14 amino acids. Per the germline V gene, CDR1 is LNHNV and CDR2 is YYDKDF (reference sequence). V gave up 5 bases and J gave up 10 bases, with 18 bases separating them. The CDR3 region is CATSFPHRGGEQFF. The CDR3 nucleotides are TGTGCCACCAGCTTCCCCCACAGGGGAGGGGAGCAGTTCTTC.

The chain carries TRBV7-2 and TRBJ2-2; no definite D call. The ends were cut back, 0 bases at V and 4 bases at J, with 9 bases in the middle. This CDR3 comprises 15 residues. Germline-derived CDR1 and CDR2 are SGHTA and FQGNSA. The CDR3 region is CASSLAGQFTGELFF. The CDR3 nucleotides are TGTGCCAGCAGCTTAGCCGGCCAGTTCACCGGGGAGCTGTTTTTT.

In the case of this clone: A read error may produce the germline difference seen at one junction end. The V gene is TRBV29-1, the J gene TRBJ2-3; possibly TRBD1 for D (6 bases). Germline CDR1 and CDR2: SQVTM and ANQGSEA. The CDR3 spans 11 residues. In DNA form, the CDR3 reads TGCAGCGTTGATTTGCAGGGGTTCATAGATTTT. Translated, it gives CSVDLQGFIDF.

The chain is built from TRBV29-1 and TRBJ1-2; 8 bases align to TRBD1. The J segment lost 4 bases and the V segment lost 3 bases, leaving 7 bases of the junction unmatched. CDR1 is SQVTM, CDR2 ANQGSEA, per germline. The length of the CDR3 is 14 residues. CDR3 protein: CSVDATGGGYGYTF. CDR3 nucleotides: TGCAGCGTTGACGCTACAGGGGGTGGCTATGGCTACACCTTC.

The chain uses TRBV19 and TRBJ2-7; TRBD1 is a possible D gene (6 bases). The CDR3 covers 15 residues. Trimming took 3 bases from V and 2 from J, leaving 14 bases between them. Germline CDR1 reads LNHDA; CDR2 reads SQIVND (reference sequence). The CDR3 loop is CASSMELGDTYEQYF. The CDR3 nucleotides are TGTGCCAGTAGTATGGAGCTCGGGGACACCTACGAGCAGTACTTC.

Comments on this clone: Distinct nucleotide sequences in the sample also encode this CDR3. The chain uses TRBV7-8 and TRBJ1-3; a possible D gene is TRBD1 (6 bases). The CDR3 has 15 residues. Germline CDR1 SGHVS, CDR2 FQNEAQ. V gave up 2 bases and J gave up 0 bases, with 8 bases separating them. CDR3 amino acids: CASSLKGGSGNTIYF. The CDR3 DNA sequence: TGTGCCAGCAGCTTAAAAGGGGGCTCTGGAAACACCATATATTTT.

The chain is built from TRBV6-1 and TRBJ1-1; the D is unclear. Germline V CDR1 and CDR2: MNHNS, SASEGT. The ends were cut back, 5 bases at V and 7 bases at J, with 14 bases in the middle. The CDR3 has 13 amino acids. In DNA form, the CDR3 reads TGTGCCAGCAGTTATGACCGCAGGCGTGAAGCTTTCTTT. It specifies CASSYDRRREAFF.

This chain connects TRBV30 to TRBJ2-4; maybe TRBD2 (5 bases). From germline, CDR1 is GTSNPN and CDR2 SVGIG (reference sequence). V lost 4 bases to trimming and J lost 2 bases, with 12 bases between them. The CDR3 consists of 14 residues. The CDR3 coding sequence is TGTGCCTGGAAAGGAGGTACAACCAAAAACATTCAGTACTTC. It codes for CAWKGGTTKNIQYF.

The chain links TRBV7-3 to TRBJ1-6, with 9 bases aligning to TRBD1. Trimming removed 2 bases from V and 9 bases from J; junction bases left unmatched: 5. The CDR3 extends over 15 amino acids. The germline gives CDR1 SGHTA, CDR2 FQGTGA. The CDR3 is CASSLSGQGISPLHF. CDR3 nucleotide sequence: TGTGCCAGCAGCTTATCAGGACAGGGGATTTCACCCCTCCACTTT.

In its sample, this clone was seen once. The V gene is TRBV5-1, the J gene TRBJ1-3, with D possibly matching TRBD1 (5 bases). The length of the CDR3 is 15 residues. Trimming pared 0 bases from V and 0 bases from J, leaving 7 bases between. CDR1 SGHRS and CDR2 YFSETQ come from the germline V gene. This CDR3 is CASSLDGGSGNTIYF. CDR3 in DNA: TGCGCCAGCAGCTTGGACGGGGGCTCTGGAAACACCATATATTTT.

This clone showed up just a few times. The J gene is TRBJ1-1, the V gene TRBV25-1; the D gene is possibly TRBD1 (5 bases). Germline V lookup: CDR1 MGHDK, CDR2 SYGVNS. CDR3 length equals 13 residues. Trimming removed 8 bases from V and 5 bases from J, with 15 bases in between. The CDR3 nucleotides read TGTGCCAGCTCCCCCGGGGCGGGTACTGAAGCTTTCTTT. Translating it yields CASSPGAGTEAFF. The full variable domain, rest sourced from reference TRBV25-1 and TRBJ1-1, is EADIYQTPRYLVIGTGKKITLECSQTMGHDKMYWYQQDPGMELHLIHYSYGVNSTEKGDLSSESTVSRIRTEHFPLTLESARPSHTSQYLCASSPGAGTEAFFGQGTRLTVV.

This chain uses TRBV2 with TRBJ2-5; no clear D gene. V gave up 4 bases and J gave up 5 bases, with 8 bases separating them. Germline V CDR1 and CDR2: SNHLY, FYNNEI. The CDR3 has 12 amino acids. Here the CDR3 reads CASSAVGETQYF. The DNA of the CDR3 is TGTGCCAGCAGTGCCGTGGGGGAGACCCAGTACTTC. The full variable domain, with the rest looked up from reference TRBV2 and TRBJ2-5, is EPEVTQTPSHQVTQMGQEVILRCVPISNHLYFYWYRQILGQKVEFLVSFYNNEISEKSEIFDDQFSVERPDGSNFTLKIRSTKLEDSAMYFCASSAVGETQYFGPGTRLLVL.

This chain connects TRBV19 to TRBJ2-4; TRBD1 aligns across 8 bases. The J segment lost 13 bases and the V segment lost 7 bases, leaving 6 bases of the junction unmatched. The CDR3 is 11 residues long. CDR1 and CDR2 (germline): LNHDA, SQIVND (reference sequence). CDR3 bases: TGTGCCAGTATGGGGGACAGGCAGCAGTACTTC. This gives the protein CASMGDRQQYF. Filled out from reference TRBV19 and TRBJ2-4, the complete variable domain reads DGGITQSPKYLFRKEGQNVTLSCEQNLNHDAMYWYRQDPGQGLRLIYYSQIVNDFQKGDIAEGYSVSREKKESFPLTVTSAQKNPTAFYLCASMGDRQQYFGAGTRLSVL.

Comments on this clone: This specimen includes other DNA sequences encoding the same CDR3. The rearrangement uses TRBV29-1 and TRBJ2-1; 9 positions agree with TRBD2. This CDR3 region has 13 residues. Looked up from germline, CDR1 is SQVTM and CDR2 is ANQGSEA. V gave up 6 bases and J gave up 5 bases; unmatched junction bases: 5. The CDR3 here is CSVWRGGNNEQFF. CDR3 nucleotide sequence: TGCAGCGTCTGGCGGGGGGGCAACAATGAGCAGTTCTTC.

CDR3 residues: CASAGDTGELFF. CDR3 bases: TGTGCCAGCGCTGGGGATACCGGGGAGCTGTTTTTT. The rearrangement joins TRBV28 to TRBJ2-2; D remains ambiguous. The CDR3 is 12 residues long. Germline V gives CDR1 MDHEN, CDR2 SYDVKM. Trimming took off 8 bases at V and 5 bases at J, with 9 bases between the two ends.

In its sample, this clone was seen once. The chain links TRBV29-1 to TRBJ2-7, with 7 bases aligning to TRBD2. V lost 5 bases and J lost 0; bases outside the gene matches: 10. CDR3 length: 15 amino acids. CDR1 is SQVTM, CDR2 ANQGSEA, per germline. CDR3 in amino acids: CSVRRERGHSYEQYF. The CDR3 DNA sequence: TGCAGCGTTAGACGCGAGCGGGGCCACTCCTACGAGCAGTACTTC.

The CDR3 DNA is TGTGCCAGCAGGGTACAGGGTAACCAAGAGACCCAGTACTTC. Protein product: CASRVQGNQETQYF. This sequence joins TRBV7-2 and TRBJ2-5; TRBD1 is a possible D gene (6 bases). The V end lost 6 bases, the J end lost 0 bases, and 11 bases lay between the germline ends. Germline CDR1 SGHTA, CDR2 FQGNSA. This CDR3 contains 14 residues.

The chain uses TRBV6-5 and TRBJ1-2; D is unresolved. The CDR3 covers 14 residues. CDR1 MNHEY and CDR2 SVGAGI come from the germline V gene. Deletions cut 0 bases from V and 3 bases from J, with 8 bases between. The CDR3 region has the DNA TGTGCCAGCAGTTACTCAGGGTTCGACTATGGCTACACCTTC. Translation: CASSYSGFDYGYTF.

A remark on this clone: An end of the junction differs from the germline gene, which may be a read error. The chain joins TRBV5-4 to TRBJ1-1; 9 nucleotides match TRBD1. CDR1 and CDR2 from the germline V gene are SGHNT and YYREEE (reference sequence). This CDR3 has 16 amino acids. CDR3 nucleotide sequence: TGTGCCAGCAGCTCCGGGACAGGGTTATTGAAGACTGAAGCTTTCTTT. It yields the protein CASSSGTGLLKTEAFF.

A few counts support this clone. CDR3 in DNA: TGTGCCAGCAGCTTAAGGAGGGAATCCCTCCACTTT. Its protein product is CASSLRRESLHF. This chain links TRBV11-3 with TRBJ1-6; D unclear. Trimming cost V 2 bases and J 14 bases, with 10 bases left between them. This CDR3 spans 12 amino acids. Germline loops: CDR1 SGHNT, CDR2 YENEEA.

The chain joins TRBV28 to TRBJ2-2; 12 nucleotides align to TRBD1. CDR1 is MDHEN, CDR2 SYDVKM, per germline. Losses at the gene ends were 8 bases for V and 0 bases for J; bases not matched to a gene: 7. CDR3 size: 17 residues. The CDR3 sequence: CASLRDRGRPNTGELFF. The CDR3 nucleotides are TGTGCCAGCCTTAGGGACAGGGGGCGACCGAACACCGGGGAGCTGTTTTTT.

The genes are TRBV27 and TRBJ1-6, with D perhaps matching TRBD1 (5 bases). From germline, CDR1 is MNHEY and CDR2 SMNVEV (reference sequence). Trimming took 4 bases from V and 0 from J, leaving 10 bases between them. The CDR3 is made up of 16 amino acids. This CDR3 reads CASSSWGSSYNSPLHF. The CDR3 DNA sequence: TGTGCCAGCAGTTCTTGGGGGAGCTCCTATAATTCACCCCTCCACTTT.

The rearrangement uses TRBV30 and TRBJ2-1; perhaps D is TRBD1 or TRBD2 (5 bases each). Germline CDR1 GTSNPN, CDR2 SVGIG (reference sequence). The germline V and J ends were trimmed by 3 bases and 14 bases, with 14 bases remaining between them. This CDR3 region has 11 residues. CDR3 DNA: TGTGCCTGGAGCTTTACCGGGACGAAGTTCTTC. Translation: CAWSFTGTKFF.

J is TRBJ1-3 and V is TRBV19; D gene unclear. Trimming removed 3 bases at V and 2 bases at J, with 17 bases between. Germline lookup yields CDR1 LNHDA and CDR2 SQIVND (reference sequence). The CDR3 extends over 17 amino acids. The DNA of the CDR3 is TGTGCCAGTAGTATGAAGGGCCCGGAGAGGACTGGAAACACCATATATTTT. Translating gives CASSMKGPERTGNTIYF.

The V gene is TRBV13, the J gene TRBJ1-5, with 8 bases matching TRBD1. Per germline, CDR1 PRHDT and CDR2 FYEKMQ (reference sequence). The CDR3 totals 15 residues. V trimming: 4 bases; J trimming: 0 bases; junction bases outside the gene matches: 2. The CDR3 spells CASSWGQVSNQPQHF. The CDR3, as DNA: TGTGCCAGCAGCTGGGGACAGGTTAGCAATCAGCCCCAGCATTTT.

Only one count was recorded for this clone. Here the CDR3 DNA reads TGTGCCAGCAGCTTAAATGGCTACGAGCAGTACTTC. This gives the protein CASSLNGYEQYF. The gene calls are TRBV7-3 and TRBJ2-7; D gene ambiguous. Germline-derived CDR1 and CDR2 are SGHTA and FQGTGA. Trimming removed 1 base from V and 3 bases from J, with 4 bases in between. The CDR3 sequence is 12 residues long.

The chain has TRBV4-3 and TRBJ1-1, with a weak D call TRBD1 (5 bases). The germline V gene has CDR1 LGHNA and CDR2 YSLEER. Deletions cut 1 base from V and 1 base from J, with 10 bases between. This CDR3 has 15 residues. DNA of the CDR3: TGCGCCAGCAGCCAAGTTCCCGGGGCGAACACTGAAGCTTTCTTT. Translation gives CASSQVPGANTEAFF.